The 18 T cell receptor beta chains given below trace back to one sample, sequenced in a study of T-cell reconstitution after alpha-beta-depleted transplantation in children. The authors prepared the TCRbeta library with unique molecular identifiers. TCRdb itself ran the PCR reads through MiXCR, one entry per CDR3 protein. This repertoire shows 250,000 to 300,000 distinct CDR3 sequences, 9.9% found once; its top ten account for roughly a tenth. This sample comprised PBMCs from the stem cell graft donor, obtained from the stem cell graft. The receptors shown here come from a human donor who donated a stem cell graft to a child with SCID.

This clonotype was counted a few times. This chain joins TRBV27 and TRBJ1-2; D possibly corresponds to TRBD1 (6 bases). The V end was cut by 5 bases, the J end by 6 bases, with 10 bases between. The CDR3 has 12 amino acids. Looked up from germline, CDR1 is MNHEY and CDR2 is SMNVEV (reference sequence). The CDR3 sequence is CASSIQGHGYTF. In DNA form, the CDR3 reads TGTGCCAGCAGTATACAGGGACATGGCTACACCTTC.

This clonotype was recorded at least ten times. CDR3 protein: CASSSGPGGNEQFF. CDR3 DNA: TGCGCCAGCAGCTCAGGACCAGGGGGGAATGAGCAGTTCTTC. The chain links TRBV5-1 to TRBJ2-1; D might be TRBD1 (7 bases). Germline V gene sequence: CDR1 SGHRS, CDR2 YFSETQ. The CDR3 is 14 residues long. The V gene lost 3 bases and the J gene lost 7 bases, with 14 bases spanning the gap.

The chain recombines TRBV6-1 with TRBJ1-2, with D maybe TRBD1 (6 bases). From germline, CDR1 is MNHNS and CDR2 SASEGT. V lost 8 bases, J lost 6 bases, and 16 bases lay in between. The length of the CDR3 is 13 residues. CDR3 nucleotides: TGTGCCAGCTTCGAACAGGGCCGGCATGGCTACACCTTC. It encodes CASFEQGRHGYTF.

V and J are TRBV29-1 and TRBJ1-2; the D is unclear. CDR1 and CDR2 from the germline V gene are SQVTM and ANQGSEA. This CDR3 comprises 12 residues. V was shortened by 3 bases and J by 8 bases, with 13 bases between the two germline ends. The DNA of the CDR3 is TGCAGCGTTGAGGGGAGGCCCGACGGCTACACCTTC. The encoded protein is CSVEGRPDGYTF.

This clonotype occurred many times. The V call is TRBV2, the J call TRBJ2-2; the match to TRBD1 covers 7 bases. V was pared by 3 bases and J by 4 bases, with 2 bases of the junction left unmatched. The germline V gene encodes CDR1 SNHLY and CDR2 FYNNEI. The CDR3 spans 14 residues. The CDR3 nucleotides are TGTGCCAGCAGTGATAGGGGGCTCACCGGGGAGCTGTTTTTT. It codes for CASSDRGLTGELFF. Drawing the rest from reference TRBV2 and TRBJ2-2, the complete variable domain is EPEVTQTPSHQVTQMGQEVILRCVPISNHLYFYWYRQILGQKVEFLVSFYNNEISEKSEIFDDQFSVERPDGSNFTLKIRSTKLEDSAMYFCASSDRGLTGELFFGEGSRLTVL.

This clonotype has only a few counts. J is TRBJ2-7 and V is TRBV20-1; D gene ambiguous. Trimming took 6 bases from V and 0 from J, leaving 9 bases between them. CDR3 size: 12 residues. Germline V lookup: CDR1 DFQATT, CDR2 SNEGSKA (reference sequence). CDR3 amino acids: CSAAPGSYEQYF. Here the CDR3 DNA reads TGCAGTGCGGCCCCGGGCTCCTACGAGCAGTACTTC.

This clonotype was counted at least ten times. J is TRBJ2-5 and V is TRBV5-1; tentative D call: TRBD2 (6 bases). CDR1 and CDR2 from the germline V gene are SGHRS and YFSETQ. The CDR3 has 13 amino acids. Trimming took off 7 bases at V and 5 bases at J, with 15 bases between the two ends. Written as DNA, the CDR3 is TGCGCCAGCTCTTTACTAGCCTTGGAGACCCAGTACTTC. Amino acid sequence: CASSLLALETQYF. Using reference TRBV5-1 and TRBJ2-5 for the parts outside the CDR3, the full variable domain is KAGVTQTPRYLIKTRGQQVTLSCSPISGHRSVSWYQQTPGQGLQFLFEYFSETQRNKGNFPGRFSGRQFSNSRSEMNVSTLELGDSALYLCASSLLALETQYFGPGTRLLVL.

This clonotype was counted at least ten times. This sequence joins TRBV6-1 and TRBJ2-1, with D unclear. The CDR3 length is 14 residues. CDR1 is MNHNS and CDR2 is SASEGT in the germline V gene. Trimming shortened V by 8 bases and J by 4 bases, and 15 bases separated the two germline ends. CDR3 nucleotides: TGTGCCAGCGCCGGTGGCCTAACTTACAATGAGCAGTTCTTC. Translated: CASAGGLTYNEQFF.

This clonotype was seen more than once but under ten times. The rearrangement uses TRBV5-1 and TRBJ2-1; D is perhaps TRBD1 or TRBD2 (5 bases each). V was clipped by 0 bases and J by 9 bases, with 13 bases between them. The CDR3 runs to 14 residues. Germline lookup yields CDR1 SGHRS and CDR2 YFSETQ. The CDR3 region is CASSLARDRGEQFF. The CDR3 nucleotides read TGCGCCAGCAGCTTGGCCCGGGACCGAGGTGAGCAGTTCTTC.

This chain links TRBV5-1 with TRBJ2-3; 9 nucleotides line up with TRBD1. Germline V gene lookup returns CDR1 SGHRS and CDR2 YFSETQ. V lost 4 bases to trimming and J lost 2 bases; unmatched junction nucleotides: 5. This CDR3 is built from 15 residues. The CDR3 sequence is CASSPGTGHTDTQYF. CDR3 in DNA: TGCGCCAGCAGCCCCGGGACAGGGCACACAGATACGCAGTATTTT.

V is TRBV6-5 and J is TRBJ2-2, with TRBD1 matching over 8 bases. J gave up 7 bases and V 2 bases, and 12 bases lay outside the gene matches. Germline V lookup: CDR1 MNHEY, CDR2 SVGAGI. The CDR3 sequence is 17 residues long. CDR3 sequence: CASSYQTGRGLGGELFF. Written as DNA, the CDR3 is TGTGCCAGCAGTTACCAAACGGGCAGGGGGCTCGGCGGGGAGCTGTTTTTT.

As for this clonotype: One end of the junction fails to match germline, which may point to a read error. The rearrangement uses TRBV7-3 and TRBJ2-3; 7 bases are a match to TRBD1. Germline V gene data show CDR1 as SGHTA and CDR2 as FQGTGA. CDR3 length: 15 residues. CDR3 in amino acids: CASSEQGTRTDTQYF. The CDR3 bases are TGTGCCAGCAGCGAACAGGGGACACGCACCGATACGCAGTATTTT.

V is TRBV7-9 and J is TRBJ1-5, with D uncertain. Germline CDR1 and CDR2: SEHNR and FQNEAQ (reference sequence). V dropped 0 bases and J dropped 9 bases, with 12 bases sitting between them. This CDR3 is built from 14 residues. CDR3 sequence reads: CASSLAEVSGPQHF. CDR3 DNA sequence: TGTGCCAGCAGCTTAGCCGAGGTGTCTGGGCCCCAGCATTTT.

The table lists this clonotype with a few counts. The chain uses TRBV7-9 and TRBJ1-6; no definite D call. Trimming removed 3 bases from V and 7 bases from J, with 10 bases in between. Looked up from germline, CDR1 is SEHNR and CDR2 is FQNEAQ (reference sequence). The CDR3 has 14 residues. The CDR3 here is CASSFGNANSPLHF. Written as DNA, the CDR3 is TGTGCCAGCAGCTTCGGGAATGCCAATTCACCCCTCCACTTT.

V gene TRBV5-1 combines with J gene TRBJ1-2, with 12 nucleotides matching TRBD1. J lost 8 bases, V lost 0 bases, and 2 bases had no gene match. Looked up from germline, CDR1 is SGHRS and CDR2 is YFSETQ. This CDR3 has 14 residues. This CDR3 reads CASSLEGTGGGYTF. The CDR3 bases are TGCGCCAGCAGCTTGGAGGGGACAGGGGGCGGCTACACCTTC.

This clonotype was detected many times. The rearrangement joins TRBV5-6 to TRBJ1-2, with TRBD1 matching over 12 bases. The ends lost 4 bases at V and 2 bases at J; junction bases unmatched: 9. This CDR3 contains 17 residues. The germline V gene encodes CDR1 SGHDT and CDR2 YYEEEE. CDR3 DNA: TGTGCCAGCAGCAGCACGGGACAGGGGGCGCGGAACTATGGCTACACCTTC. This encodes CASSSTGQGARNYGYTF.

This clonotype was seen only a few times. The V gene is TRBV15, the J gene TRBJ2-1; maybe TRBD1 (6 bases). With 3 bases removed from V and 3 bases from J, the gap between germline ends came to 15 bases. This CDR3 has 16 residues. Germline values: CDR1 LNHNV, CDR2 YYDKDF (reference sequence). The CDR3 DNA is TGTGCCACCAGCAGGGCCGGGACACCCTTCTACAATGAGCAGTTCTTC. Translation: CATSRAGTPFYNEQFF.

This sequence joins TRBV10-3 and TRBJ2-6; the match to TRBD1 covers 7 bases. Germline trimming cut 5 bases from V and 2 bases from J; bases unmatched to any gene: 3. CDR1 and CDR2 from the germline V gene are ENHRY and SYGVKD. CDR3 length: 15 residues. CDR3 sequence reads: CAISLDRAGANVLTF. The CDR3 region has the DNA TGTGCCATCAGTCTAGACAGGGCTGGGGCCAACGTCCTGACTTTC.